This TCR beta chain stems from a study of blood T cell repertoires in COVID-19. V lost 5 bases and J lost 8; bases outside the gene matches: 8. There are 15 residues in the CDR3. The germline V gene encodes CDR1 LGHDT and CDR2 YNNKEL (reference sequence). The authors' processing: By means of reference gene primer amplification, nucleated cell counts were estimated. Here immunoSEQ multiplex PCR was the method, and the copy in TCRdb shows in-frame clones only, minus some. Clone size and the V and J calls come from that table; the DNA yielded D and trimming. The data contain about 280,000 clones, around 90% of them singletons.

This clonotype originated in a man aged 50-59 years with acute or convalescent COVID-19. The gene calls are TRBV3-1 (or the pseudogene TRBV3-2) and TRBJ1-4, with 10 bases that match TRBD1. Sequences were obtained from peripheral blood. CDR3 region: CASSSRQGAGEKLFF. The CDR3 nucleotides are TGTGCCAGCAGCTCCCGACAGGGGGCAGGAGAAAAACTGTTTTTT.